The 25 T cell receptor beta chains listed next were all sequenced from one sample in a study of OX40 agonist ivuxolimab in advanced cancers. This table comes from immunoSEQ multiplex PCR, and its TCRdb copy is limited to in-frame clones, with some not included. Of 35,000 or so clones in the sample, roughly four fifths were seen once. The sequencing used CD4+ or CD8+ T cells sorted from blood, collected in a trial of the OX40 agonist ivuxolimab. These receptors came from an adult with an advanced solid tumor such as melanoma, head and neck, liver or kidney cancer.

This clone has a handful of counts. In DNA, the CDR3 is TGTGCCAGCAGCTTCAGCGGGGGGCGAGGAGATACGCAGTATTTT. Its translation: CASSFSGGRGDTQYF. The rearrangement links TRBV7-2 to TRBJ2-3; 9 positions match TRBD2. The CDR3 has 15 amino acids. Trimming cost V 3 bases and J 5 bases; bases outside gene matches: 6. Germline V CDR1 and CDR2: SGHTA, FQGNSA.

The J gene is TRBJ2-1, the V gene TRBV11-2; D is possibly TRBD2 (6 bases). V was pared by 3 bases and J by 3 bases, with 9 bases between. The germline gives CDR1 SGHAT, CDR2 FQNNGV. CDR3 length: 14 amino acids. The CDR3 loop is CASSFPGVYNEQFF. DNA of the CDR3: TGTGCCAGCAGCTTTCCGGGGGTCTACAATGAGCAGTTCTTC.

The CDR3 region is CASSLGQSYEQYF. In DNA form, the CDR3 reads TGTGCCAGCAGCTTGGGGCAGTCCTACGAGCAGTACTTC. The V call is TRBV5-6, the J call TRBJ2-7, with D unclear. Deletions cut 0 bases from V and 1 base from J, with 5 bases between. CDR1 SGHDT and CDR2 YYEEEE come from the germline V gene. This CDR3 has 13 residues. Combining the CDR3 with reference TRBV5-6 and TRBJ2-7 gives the whole variable domain DAGVTQSPTHLIKTRGQQVTLRCSPKSGHDTVSWYQQALGQGPQFIFQYYEEEERQRGNFPDRFSGHQFPNYSSELNVNALLLGDSALYLCASSLGQSYEQYFGPGTRLTVT.

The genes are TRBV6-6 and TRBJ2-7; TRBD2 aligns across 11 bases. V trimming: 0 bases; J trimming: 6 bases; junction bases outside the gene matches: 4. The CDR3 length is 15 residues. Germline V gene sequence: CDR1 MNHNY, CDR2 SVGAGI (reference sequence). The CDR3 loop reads CASSYSTSGNGEQYF. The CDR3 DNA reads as TGTGCCAGCAGTTACTCGACTAGCGGGAATGGCGAGCAGTACTTC.

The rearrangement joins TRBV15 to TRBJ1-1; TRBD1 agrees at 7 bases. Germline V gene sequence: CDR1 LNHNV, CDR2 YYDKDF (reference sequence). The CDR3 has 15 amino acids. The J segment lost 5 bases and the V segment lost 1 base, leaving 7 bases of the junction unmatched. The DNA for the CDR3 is TGTGCCACCAGCAGAGTAGGAGGGGGCTTGACTGAAGCTTTCTTT. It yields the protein CATSRVGGGLTEAFF.

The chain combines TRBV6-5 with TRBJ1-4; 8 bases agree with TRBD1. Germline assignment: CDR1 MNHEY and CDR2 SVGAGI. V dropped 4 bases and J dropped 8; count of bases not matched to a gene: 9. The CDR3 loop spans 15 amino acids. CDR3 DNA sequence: TGTGCCAGCAGTTCCGAAGGACAGGGTCGGGAAAAACTGTTTTTT. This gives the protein CASSSEGQGREKLFF.

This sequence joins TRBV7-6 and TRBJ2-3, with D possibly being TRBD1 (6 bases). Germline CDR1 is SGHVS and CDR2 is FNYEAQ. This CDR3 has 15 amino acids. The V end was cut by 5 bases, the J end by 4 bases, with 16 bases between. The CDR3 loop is CASSLGTHKADTQYF. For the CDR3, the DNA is TGTGCCAGCAGCCTAGGGACACATAAAGCAGATACGCAGTATTTT. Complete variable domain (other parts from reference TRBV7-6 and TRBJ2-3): GAGVSQSPRYKVTKRGQDVALRCDPISGHVSLYWYRQALGQGPEFLTYFNYEAQQDKSGLPNDRFSAERPEGSISTLTIQRTEQRDSAMYRCASSLGTHKADTQYFGPGTRLTVL.

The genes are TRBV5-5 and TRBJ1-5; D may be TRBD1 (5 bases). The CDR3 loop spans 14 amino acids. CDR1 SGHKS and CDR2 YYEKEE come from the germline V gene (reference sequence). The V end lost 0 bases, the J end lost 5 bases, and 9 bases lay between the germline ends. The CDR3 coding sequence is TGTGCCAGCAGCTTGGTCAGGGAGGATCAGCCCCAGCATTTT. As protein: CASSLVREDQPQHF. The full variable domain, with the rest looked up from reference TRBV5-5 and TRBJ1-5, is DAGVTQSPTHLIKTRGQQVTLRCSPISGHKSVSWYQQVLGQGPQFIFQYYEKEERGRGNFPDRFSARQFPNYSSELNVNALLLGDSALYLCASSLVREDQPQHFGDGTRLSIL.

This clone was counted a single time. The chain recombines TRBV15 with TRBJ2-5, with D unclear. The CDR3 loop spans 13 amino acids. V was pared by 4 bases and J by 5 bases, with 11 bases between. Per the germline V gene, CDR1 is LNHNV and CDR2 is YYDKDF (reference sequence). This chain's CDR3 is CATSMRSPETQYF. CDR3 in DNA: TGTGCCACCAGCATGAGGTCCCCGGAGACCCAGTACTTC.

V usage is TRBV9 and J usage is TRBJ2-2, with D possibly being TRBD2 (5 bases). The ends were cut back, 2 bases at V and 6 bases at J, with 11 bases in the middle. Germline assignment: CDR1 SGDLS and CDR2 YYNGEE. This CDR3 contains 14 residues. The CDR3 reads CASSVLRGAGELFF. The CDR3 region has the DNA TGTGCCAGCAGCGTTCTTCGGGGTGCCGGGGAGCTGTTTTTT.

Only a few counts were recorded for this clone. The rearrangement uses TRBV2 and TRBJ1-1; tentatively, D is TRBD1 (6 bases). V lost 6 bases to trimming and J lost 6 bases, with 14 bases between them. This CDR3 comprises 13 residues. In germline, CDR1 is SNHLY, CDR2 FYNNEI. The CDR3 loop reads CASSDRFGAEAFF. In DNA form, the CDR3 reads TGTGCCAGCAGCGACAGGTTTGGCGCTGAAGCTTTCTTT.

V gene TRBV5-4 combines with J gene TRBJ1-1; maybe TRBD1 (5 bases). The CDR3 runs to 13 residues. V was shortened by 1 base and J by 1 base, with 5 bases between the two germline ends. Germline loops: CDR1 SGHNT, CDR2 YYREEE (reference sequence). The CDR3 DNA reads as TGTGCCAGCAGCTTGACAGGGAACACTGAAGCTTTCTTT. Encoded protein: CASSLTGNTEAFF.

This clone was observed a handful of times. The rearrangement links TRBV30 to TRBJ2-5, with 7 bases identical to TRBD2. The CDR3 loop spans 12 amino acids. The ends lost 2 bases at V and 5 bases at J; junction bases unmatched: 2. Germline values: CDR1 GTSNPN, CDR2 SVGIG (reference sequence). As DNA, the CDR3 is TGTGCCTGGAGTCTAGCGGCCGAGACCCAGTACTTC. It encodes CAWSLAAETQYF.

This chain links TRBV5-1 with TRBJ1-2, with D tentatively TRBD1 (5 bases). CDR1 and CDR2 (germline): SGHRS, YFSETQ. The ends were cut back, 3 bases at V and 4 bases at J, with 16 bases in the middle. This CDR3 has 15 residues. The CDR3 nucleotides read TGCGCCAGCAGCTCCCTGGGGGAGTCGGGCTATGGCTACACCTTC. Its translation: CASSSLGESGYGYTF. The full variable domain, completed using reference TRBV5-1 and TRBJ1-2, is KAGVTQTPRYLIKTRGQQVTLSCSPISGHRSVSWYQQTPGQGLQFLFEYFSETQRNKGNFPGRFSGRQFSNSRSEMNVSTLELGDSALYLCASSSLGESGYGYTFGSGTRLTVV.

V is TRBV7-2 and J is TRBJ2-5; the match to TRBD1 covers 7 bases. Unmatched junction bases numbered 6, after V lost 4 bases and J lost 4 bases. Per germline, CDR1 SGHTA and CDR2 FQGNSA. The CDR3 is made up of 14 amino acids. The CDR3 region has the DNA TGTGCCAGCAGCTCGAGACAGGGACGAGAGACCCAGTACTTC. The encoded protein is CASSSRQGRETQYF.

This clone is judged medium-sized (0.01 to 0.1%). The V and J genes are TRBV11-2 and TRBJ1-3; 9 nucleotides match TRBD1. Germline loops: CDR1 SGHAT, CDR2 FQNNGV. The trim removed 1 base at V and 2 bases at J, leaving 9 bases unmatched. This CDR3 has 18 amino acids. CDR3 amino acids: CASSLGTGEEGTGNTIYF. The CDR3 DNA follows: TGTGCCAGCAGCTTAGGGACAGGGGAAGAAGGGACTGGAAACACCATATATTTT.

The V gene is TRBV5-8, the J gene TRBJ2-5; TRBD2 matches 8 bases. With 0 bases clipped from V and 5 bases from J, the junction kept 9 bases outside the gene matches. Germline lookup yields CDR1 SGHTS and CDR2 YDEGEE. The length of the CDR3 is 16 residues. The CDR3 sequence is CASSLAYRGGGETQYF. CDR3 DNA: TGTGCCAGCAGCTTGGCCTACCGGGGGGGTGGCGAGACCCAGTACTTC.

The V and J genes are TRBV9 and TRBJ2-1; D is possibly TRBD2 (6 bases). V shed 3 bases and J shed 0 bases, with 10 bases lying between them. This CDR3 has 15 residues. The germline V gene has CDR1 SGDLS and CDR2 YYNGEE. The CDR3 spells CASSAPGSSYNEQFF. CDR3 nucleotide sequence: TGTGCCAGCAGCGCACCCGGGAGCTCCTACAATGAGCAGTTCTTC.

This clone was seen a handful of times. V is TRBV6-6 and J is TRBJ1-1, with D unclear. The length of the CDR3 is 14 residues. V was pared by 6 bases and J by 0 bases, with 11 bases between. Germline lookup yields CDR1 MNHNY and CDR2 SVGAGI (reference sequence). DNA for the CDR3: TGTGCCAGCAGCTGGGCGAGGGTGAACACTGAAGCTTTCTTT. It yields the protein CASSWARVNTEAFF.

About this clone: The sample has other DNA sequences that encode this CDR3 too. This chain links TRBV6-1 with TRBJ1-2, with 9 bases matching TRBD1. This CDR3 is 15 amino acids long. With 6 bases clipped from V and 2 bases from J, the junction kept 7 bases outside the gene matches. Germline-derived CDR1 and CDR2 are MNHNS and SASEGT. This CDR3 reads CASRVGQGLNYGYTF. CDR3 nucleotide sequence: TGTGCCAGCAGGGTGGGACAGGGCCTAAACTATGGCTACACCTTC.

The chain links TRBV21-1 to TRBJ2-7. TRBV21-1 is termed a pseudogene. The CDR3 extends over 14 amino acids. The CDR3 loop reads CASSRSALPYEQYF. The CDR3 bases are TGTGCCAGCAGCAGATCAGCACTCCCCTACGAGCAGTACTTC.

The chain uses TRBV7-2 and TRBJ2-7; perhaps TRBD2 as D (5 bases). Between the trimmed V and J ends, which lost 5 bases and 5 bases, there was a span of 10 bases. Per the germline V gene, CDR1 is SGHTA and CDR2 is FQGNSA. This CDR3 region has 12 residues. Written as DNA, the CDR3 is TGTGCCAGCAGCGCGGGCCCTAACGAGCAGTACTTC. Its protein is CASSAGPNEQYF.

Written as DNA, the CDR3 is TGTGCCACCAGCAGACTACTGACAGGGCAGCAGTTCTTC. Translation: CATSRLLTGQQFF. This sequence joins TRBV15 and TRBJ2-1, with 7 bases that match TRBD1. Germline CDR1 is LNHNV and CDR2 is YYDKDF (reference sequence). The V and J ends lost 2 bases and 11 bases, in that order; junction bases with no gene match: 6. This CDR3 is built from 13 residues.

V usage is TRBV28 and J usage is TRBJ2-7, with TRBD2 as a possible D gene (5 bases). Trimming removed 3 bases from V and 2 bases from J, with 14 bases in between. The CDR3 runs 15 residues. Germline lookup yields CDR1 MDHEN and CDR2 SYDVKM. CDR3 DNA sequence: TGTGCCAGCAGTTTTGTGGGAGAGGTCACCTACGAGCAGTACTTC. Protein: CASSFVGEVTYEQYF.

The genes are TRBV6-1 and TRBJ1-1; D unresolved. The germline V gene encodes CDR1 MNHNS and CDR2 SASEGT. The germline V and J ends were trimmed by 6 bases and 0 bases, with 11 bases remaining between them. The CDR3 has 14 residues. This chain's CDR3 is CASSWARVNTEAFF. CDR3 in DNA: TGTGCCAGCAGCTGGGCGAGGGTGAACACTGAAGCTTTCTTT.